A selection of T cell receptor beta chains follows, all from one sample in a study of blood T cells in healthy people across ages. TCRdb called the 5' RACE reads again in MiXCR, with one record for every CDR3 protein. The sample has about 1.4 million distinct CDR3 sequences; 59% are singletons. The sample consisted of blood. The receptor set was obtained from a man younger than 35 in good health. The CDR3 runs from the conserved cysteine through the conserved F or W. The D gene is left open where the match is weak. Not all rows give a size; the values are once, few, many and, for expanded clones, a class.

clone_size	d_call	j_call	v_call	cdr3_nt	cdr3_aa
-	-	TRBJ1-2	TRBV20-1	TGCAGTGCTAGAGCACCCGGGGGTGGGGACCCGTATGGCTACACCTTC	CSARAPGGGDPYGYTF
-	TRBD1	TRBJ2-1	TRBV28	TGTGCCAGCAGTGTAACAGGGGTTGCTGAGCAGTTCTTC	CASSVTGVAEQFF
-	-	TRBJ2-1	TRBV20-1	TGCAGCGCCTATCCAGACACTTACAATGAGCAGTTCTTC	CSAYPDTYNEQFF
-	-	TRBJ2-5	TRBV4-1	TGCGCCAGCAGCCAAGTAGTTTGGGAGACCCAGTACTTC	CASSQVVWETQYF
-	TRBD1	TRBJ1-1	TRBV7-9	TGTGCCAGCAGCTTATCAACAGGGGGAACTGAAGCTTTCTTT	CASSLSTGGTEAFF
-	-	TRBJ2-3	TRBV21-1	TGTGCCAGCAGCAGAGCGGCCGGGTCAGATACGCAGTATTTT	CASSRAAGSDTQYF
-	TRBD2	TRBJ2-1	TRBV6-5	TGTGCCAGCAGTTCCGCCCTAGCGGTTATTCACAATGAGCAGTTCTTC	CASSSALAVIHNEQFF
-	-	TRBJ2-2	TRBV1	TGCACCAGCAGCCTTGGGACAGGGCTTAGGCACACCGGGGAGCTGTTTTTT	CTSSLGTGLRHTGELFF
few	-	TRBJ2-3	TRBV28	TGTGCCAGCAGTTCTCCGGGACACCCCGACACAGATACGCAGTATTTT	CASSSPGHPDTDTQYF
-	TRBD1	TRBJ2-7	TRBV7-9	TGTGCCAGCAGCCCGGGACAGCGAGACTACGAGCAGTACTTC	CASSPGQRDYEQYF
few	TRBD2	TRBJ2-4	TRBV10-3	TGTGCCATCAGTGAGTCGTCTAGCGGCCTAGCCAAAAACATTCAGTACTTC	CAISESSSGLAKNIQYF
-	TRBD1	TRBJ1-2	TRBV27	TGTGCCAGCAGTTCAACCACAACACAGGGGGTCCATTCCTATGGCTACACCTTC	CASSSTTTQGVHSYGYTF
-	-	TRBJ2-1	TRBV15	TGTGCCACCAGCAGAGTAGCGGCTACCAATGAGCAGTTCTTC	CATSRVAATNEQFF
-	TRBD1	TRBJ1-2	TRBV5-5	TGTGCCAGCAGCTTGGTGGGACAGGGGGAGTATGGCTACACCTTC	CASSLVGQGEYGYTF
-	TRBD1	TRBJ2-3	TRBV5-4	TGTGCCAGCAGCCAAAGACAGGGGGCGGCAGATACGCAGTATTTT	CASSQRQGAADTQYF
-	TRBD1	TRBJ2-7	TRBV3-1	TGTGCCAGCAGCCCGTTTCAGGGGGCTTACGAGCAGTACTTC	CASSPFQGAYEQYF
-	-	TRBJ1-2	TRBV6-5	TGTGCCAGCAGTGACTCGAGGCCAGAAGCTAACTATGGCTACACCTTC	CASSDSRPEANYGYTF
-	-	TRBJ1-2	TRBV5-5	TGTGTCAGCAGCCCGACCGGTTCTAACTATGGCTACACCTTC	CVSSPTGSNYGYTF
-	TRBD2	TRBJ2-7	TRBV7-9	TGTGCCAGCAGCCGGGAGGGGAACGAGCAGTACTTC	CASSREGNEQYF
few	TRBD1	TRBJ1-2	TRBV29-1	TGCAGCGCGGGGCAGGGGGCAGGTGGCTACACCTTC	CSAGQGAGGYTF
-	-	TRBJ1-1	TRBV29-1	TGCAGCGTCGCCGGACTCAGGATAGGCACTGAAGCTTTCTTT	CSVAGLRIGTEAFF
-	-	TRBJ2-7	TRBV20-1	TGCAGTGCTAGAGATTCCGCCAGGAGCTCCTACGAGCAGTACTTC	CSARDSARSSYEQYF
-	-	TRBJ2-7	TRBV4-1	TGCGCCAGCAGCCAAGGACAGGCGACGTCCTCCTACGAGCAGTACTTC	CASSQGQATSSYEQYF
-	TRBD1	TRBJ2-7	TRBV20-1	TGCAGTGCTACGGATCGAGGGACAGGACCCTACGAGCAGTACTTC	CSATDRGTGPYEQYF
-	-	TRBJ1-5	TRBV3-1	TGTGCCAGCAGCCAAGATTTCGCGAATCAGGGGAACAATCAGCCCCAGCATTTT	CASSQDFANQGNNQPQHF
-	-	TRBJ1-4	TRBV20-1	TGCAGTGCGAGGTCAGCCATTAATGAAAAACTGTTTTTT	CSARSAINEKLFF
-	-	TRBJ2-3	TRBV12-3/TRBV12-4	TGTGCCAGCAGTTTTTTCCATGGGGCAGATACGCAGTATTTT	CASSFFHGADTQYF